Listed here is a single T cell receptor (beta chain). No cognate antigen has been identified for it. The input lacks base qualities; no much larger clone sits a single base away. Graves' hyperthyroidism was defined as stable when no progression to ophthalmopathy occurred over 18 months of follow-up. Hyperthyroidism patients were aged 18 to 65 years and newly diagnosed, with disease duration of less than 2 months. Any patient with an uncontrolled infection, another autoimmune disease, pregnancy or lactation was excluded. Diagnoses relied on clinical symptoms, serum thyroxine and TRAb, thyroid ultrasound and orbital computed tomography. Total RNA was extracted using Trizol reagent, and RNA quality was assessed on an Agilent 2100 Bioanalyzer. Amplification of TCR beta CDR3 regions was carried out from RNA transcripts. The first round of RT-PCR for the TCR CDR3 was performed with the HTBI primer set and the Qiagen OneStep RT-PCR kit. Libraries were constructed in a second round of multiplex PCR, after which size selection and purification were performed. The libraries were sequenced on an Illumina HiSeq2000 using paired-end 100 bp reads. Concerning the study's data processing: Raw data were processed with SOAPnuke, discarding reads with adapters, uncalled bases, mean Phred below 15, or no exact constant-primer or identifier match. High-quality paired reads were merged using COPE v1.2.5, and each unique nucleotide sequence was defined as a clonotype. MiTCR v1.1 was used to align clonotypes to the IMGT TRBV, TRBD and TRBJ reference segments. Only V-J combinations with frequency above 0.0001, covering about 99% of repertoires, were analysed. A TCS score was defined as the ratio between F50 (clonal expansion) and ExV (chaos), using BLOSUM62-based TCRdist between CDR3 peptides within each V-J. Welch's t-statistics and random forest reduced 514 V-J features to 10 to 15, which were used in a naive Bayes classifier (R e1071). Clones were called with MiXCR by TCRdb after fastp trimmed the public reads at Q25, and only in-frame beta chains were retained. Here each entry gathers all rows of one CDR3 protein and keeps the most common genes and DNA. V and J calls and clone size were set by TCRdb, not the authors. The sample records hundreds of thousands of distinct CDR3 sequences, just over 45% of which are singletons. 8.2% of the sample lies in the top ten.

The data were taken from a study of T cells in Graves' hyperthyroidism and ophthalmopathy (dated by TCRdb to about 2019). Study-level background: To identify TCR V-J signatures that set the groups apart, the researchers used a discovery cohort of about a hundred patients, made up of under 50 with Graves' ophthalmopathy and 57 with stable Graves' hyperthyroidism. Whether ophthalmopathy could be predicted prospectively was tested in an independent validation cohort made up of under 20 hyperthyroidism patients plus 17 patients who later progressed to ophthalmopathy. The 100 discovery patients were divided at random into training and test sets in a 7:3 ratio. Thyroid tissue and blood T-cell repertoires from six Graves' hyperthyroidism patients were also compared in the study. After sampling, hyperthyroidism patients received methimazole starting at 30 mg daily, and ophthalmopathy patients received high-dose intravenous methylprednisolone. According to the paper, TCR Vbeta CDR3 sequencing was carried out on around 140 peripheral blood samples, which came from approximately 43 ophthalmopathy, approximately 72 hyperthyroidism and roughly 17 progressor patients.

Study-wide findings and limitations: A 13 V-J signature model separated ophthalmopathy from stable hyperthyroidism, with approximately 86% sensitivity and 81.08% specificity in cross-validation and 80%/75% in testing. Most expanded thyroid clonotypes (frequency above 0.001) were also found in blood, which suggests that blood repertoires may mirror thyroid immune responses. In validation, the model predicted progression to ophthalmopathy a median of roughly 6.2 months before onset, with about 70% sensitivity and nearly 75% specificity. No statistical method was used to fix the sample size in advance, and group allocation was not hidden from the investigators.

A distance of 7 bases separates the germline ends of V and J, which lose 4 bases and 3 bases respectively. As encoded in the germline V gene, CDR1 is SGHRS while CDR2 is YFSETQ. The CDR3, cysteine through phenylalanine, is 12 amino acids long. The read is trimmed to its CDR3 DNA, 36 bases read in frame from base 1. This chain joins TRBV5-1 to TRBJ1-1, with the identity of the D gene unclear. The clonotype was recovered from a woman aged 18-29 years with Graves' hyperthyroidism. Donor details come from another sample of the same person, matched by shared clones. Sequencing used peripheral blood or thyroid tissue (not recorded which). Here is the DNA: TGCGCCAGCAGCATGGGGTACACTGAAGCTTTCTTT. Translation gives CASSMGYTEAFF.